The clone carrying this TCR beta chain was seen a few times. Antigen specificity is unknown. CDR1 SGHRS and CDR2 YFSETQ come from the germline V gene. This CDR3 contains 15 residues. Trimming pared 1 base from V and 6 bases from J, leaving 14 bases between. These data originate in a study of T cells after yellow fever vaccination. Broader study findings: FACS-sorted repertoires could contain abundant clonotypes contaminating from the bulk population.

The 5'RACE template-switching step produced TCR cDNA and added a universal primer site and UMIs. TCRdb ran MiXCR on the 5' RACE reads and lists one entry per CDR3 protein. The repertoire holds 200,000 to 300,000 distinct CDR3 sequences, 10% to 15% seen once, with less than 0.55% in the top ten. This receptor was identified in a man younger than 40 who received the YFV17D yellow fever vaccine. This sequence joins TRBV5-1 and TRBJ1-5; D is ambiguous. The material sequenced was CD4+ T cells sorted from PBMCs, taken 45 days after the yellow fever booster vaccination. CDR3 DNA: TGCGCCAGCAGCTTGTCACGTAAAGGAGGTCAGCCCCAGCATTTT. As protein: CASSLSRKGGQPQHF.